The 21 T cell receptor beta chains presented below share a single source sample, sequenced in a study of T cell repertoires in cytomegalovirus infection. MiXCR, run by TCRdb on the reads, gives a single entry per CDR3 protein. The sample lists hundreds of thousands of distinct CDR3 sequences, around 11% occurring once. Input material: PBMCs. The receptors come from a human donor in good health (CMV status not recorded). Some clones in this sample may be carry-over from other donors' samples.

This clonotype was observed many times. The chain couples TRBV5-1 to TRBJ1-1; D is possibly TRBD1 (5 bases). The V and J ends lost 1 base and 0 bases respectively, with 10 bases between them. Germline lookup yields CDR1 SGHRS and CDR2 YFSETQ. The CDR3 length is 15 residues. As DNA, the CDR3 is TGCGCCAGCAGCTTGTCAGGGAGGATGAACACTGAAGCTTTCTTT. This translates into CASSLSGRMNTEAFF.

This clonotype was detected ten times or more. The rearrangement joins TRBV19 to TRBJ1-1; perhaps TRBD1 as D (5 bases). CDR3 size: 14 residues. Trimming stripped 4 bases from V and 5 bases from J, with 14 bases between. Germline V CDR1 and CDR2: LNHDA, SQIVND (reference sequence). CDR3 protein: CASSTEGPGTEAFF. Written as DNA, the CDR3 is TGTGCCAGTAGTACCGAGGGGCCAGGGACTGAAGCTTTCTTT.

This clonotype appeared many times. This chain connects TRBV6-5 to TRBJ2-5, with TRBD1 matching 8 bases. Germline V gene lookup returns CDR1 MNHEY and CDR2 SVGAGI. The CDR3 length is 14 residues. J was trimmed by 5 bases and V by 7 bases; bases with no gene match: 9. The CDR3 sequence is CASKSGTGRETQYF. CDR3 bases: TGTGCCAGCAAGTCCGGGACAGGTCGTGAGACCCAGTACTTC.

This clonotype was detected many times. CDR3 DNA: TGCAGCGTCCGCCCTCCGGCGGGACCTTCAAACAATGAGCAGTTCTTC. Encoded protein: CSVRPPAGPSNNEQFF. This chain joins TRBV29-1 and TRBJ2-1, with a possible D match to TRBD2 (6 bases). Germline CDR1 SQVTM, CDR2 ANQGSEA. The CDR3 runs 16 residues. Trimming removed 6 bases at V and 5 bases at J, with 23 bases between.

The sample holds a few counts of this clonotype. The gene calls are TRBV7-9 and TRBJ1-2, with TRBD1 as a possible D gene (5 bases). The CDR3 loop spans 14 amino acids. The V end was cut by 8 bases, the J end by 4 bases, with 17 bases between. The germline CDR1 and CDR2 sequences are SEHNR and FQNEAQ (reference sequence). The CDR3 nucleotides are TGTGCCAGCGCGGAAATGGGGGTTGCCTATGGCTACACCTTC. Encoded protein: CASAEMGVAYGYTF.

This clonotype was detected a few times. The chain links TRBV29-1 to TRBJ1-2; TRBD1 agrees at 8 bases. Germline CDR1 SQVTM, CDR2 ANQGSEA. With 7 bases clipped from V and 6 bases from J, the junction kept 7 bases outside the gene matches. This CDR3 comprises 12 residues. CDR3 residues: CSAPDRADGYTF. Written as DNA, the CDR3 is TGCAGCGCCCCGGACAGGGCTGATGGCTACACCTTC.

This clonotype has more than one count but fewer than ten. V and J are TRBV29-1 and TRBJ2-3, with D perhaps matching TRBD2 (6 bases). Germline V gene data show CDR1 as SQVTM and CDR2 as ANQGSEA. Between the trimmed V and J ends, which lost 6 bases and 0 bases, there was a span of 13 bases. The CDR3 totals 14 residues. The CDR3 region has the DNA TGCAGCGTCAGGAGGGTCGCTAGCACAGATACGCAGTATTTT. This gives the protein CSVRRVASTDTQYF.

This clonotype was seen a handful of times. CDR3 in DNA: TGTGCCAGCAGCTCGCCTTGGGGTAACTATGGCTACACCTTC. Protein sequence: CASSSPWGNYGYTF. The chain uses TRBV13 and TRBJ1-2; D is unresolved. Germline V gives CDR1 PRHDT, CDR2 FYEKMQ (reference sequence). Trimming shortened V by 4 bases and J by 1 base, and 10 bases separated the two germline ends. This CDR3 contains 14 residues.

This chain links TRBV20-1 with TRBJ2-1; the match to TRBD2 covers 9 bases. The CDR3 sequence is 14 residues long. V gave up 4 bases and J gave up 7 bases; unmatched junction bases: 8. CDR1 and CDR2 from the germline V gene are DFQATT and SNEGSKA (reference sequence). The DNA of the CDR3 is TGCAGTGCTACCGGGACTAGCATTAAGAATGAGCAGTTCTTC. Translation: CSATGTSIKNEQFF.

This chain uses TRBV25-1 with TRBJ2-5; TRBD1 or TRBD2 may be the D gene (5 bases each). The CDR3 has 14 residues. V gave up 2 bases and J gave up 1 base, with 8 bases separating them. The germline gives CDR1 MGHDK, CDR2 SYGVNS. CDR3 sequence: CASSERGAQETQYF. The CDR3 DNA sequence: TGTGCCAGCAGTGAACGAGGGGCCCAAGAGACCCAGTACTTC.

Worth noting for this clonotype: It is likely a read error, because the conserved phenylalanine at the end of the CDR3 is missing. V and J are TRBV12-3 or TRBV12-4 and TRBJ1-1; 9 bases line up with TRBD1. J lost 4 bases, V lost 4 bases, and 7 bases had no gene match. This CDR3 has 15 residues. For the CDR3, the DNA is TGTGCCAGCAGTTCCTCCGGGACAGGGCTCACTGAAGCTTTCGTT. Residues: CASSSSGTGLTEAFV.

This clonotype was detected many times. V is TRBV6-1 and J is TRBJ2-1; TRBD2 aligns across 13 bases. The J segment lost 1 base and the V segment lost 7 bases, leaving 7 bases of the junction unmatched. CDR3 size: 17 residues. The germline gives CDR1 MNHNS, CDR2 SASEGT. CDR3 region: CASTVTSGRASYNEQFF. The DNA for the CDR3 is TGTGCCAGCACCGTTACTAGCGGGAGGGCTTCCTACAATGAGCAGTTCTTC.

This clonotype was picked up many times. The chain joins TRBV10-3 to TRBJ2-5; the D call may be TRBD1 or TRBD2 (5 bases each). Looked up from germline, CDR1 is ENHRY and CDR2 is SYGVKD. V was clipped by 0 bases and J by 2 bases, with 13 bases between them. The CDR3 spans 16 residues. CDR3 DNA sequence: TGTGCCATCAGTGAGTCTCAGGGAGTTAGGCAAGAGACCCAGTACTTC. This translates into CAISESQGVRQETQYF.

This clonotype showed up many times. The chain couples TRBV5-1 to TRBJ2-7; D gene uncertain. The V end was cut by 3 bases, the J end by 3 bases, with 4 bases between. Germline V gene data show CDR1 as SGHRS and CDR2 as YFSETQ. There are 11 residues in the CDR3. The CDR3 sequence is CASSYNYEQYF. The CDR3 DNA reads TGCGCCAGCAGCTACAACTACGAGCAGTACTTC.

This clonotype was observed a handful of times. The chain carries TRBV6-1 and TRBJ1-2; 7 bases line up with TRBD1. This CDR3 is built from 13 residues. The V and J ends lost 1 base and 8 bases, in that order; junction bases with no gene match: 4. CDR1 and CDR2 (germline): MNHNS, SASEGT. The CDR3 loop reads CASSEGQGVGYTF. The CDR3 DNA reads TGTGCCAGCAGTGAAGGACAGGGAGTCGGCTACACCTTC.

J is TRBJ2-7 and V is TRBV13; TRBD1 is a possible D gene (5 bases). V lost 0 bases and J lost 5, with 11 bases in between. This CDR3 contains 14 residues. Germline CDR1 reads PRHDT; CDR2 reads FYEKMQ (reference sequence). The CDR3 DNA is TGTGCCAGCAGCTTAGGCAGGGCAGAGAACGAGCAGTACTTC. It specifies CASSLGRAENEQYF.

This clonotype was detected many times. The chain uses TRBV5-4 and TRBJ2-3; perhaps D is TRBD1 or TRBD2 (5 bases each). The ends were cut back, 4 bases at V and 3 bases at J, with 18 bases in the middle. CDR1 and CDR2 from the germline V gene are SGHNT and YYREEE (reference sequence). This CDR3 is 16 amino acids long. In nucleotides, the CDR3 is TGTGCCAGCAGCACCGCCCGGGACCCCCGGACAGATACGCAGTATTTT. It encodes CASSTARDPRTDTQYF. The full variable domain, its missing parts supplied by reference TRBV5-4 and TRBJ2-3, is ETGVTQSPTHLIKTRGQQVTLRCSSQSGHNTVSWYQQALGQGPQFIFQYYREEENGRGNFPPRFSGLQFPNYSSELNVNALELDDSALYLCASSTARDPRTDTQYFGPGTRLTVL.

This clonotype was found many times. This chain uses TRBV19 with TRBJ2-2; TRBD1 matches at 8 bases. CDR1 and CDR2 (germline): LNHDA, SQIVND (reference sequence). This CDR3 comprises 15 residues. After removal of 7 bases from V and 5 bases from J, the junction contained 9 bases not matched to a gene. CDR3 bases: TGTGCCAGTACCCAGGACAGGGTGAGGACCGGGGAGCTGTTTTTT. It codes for CASTQDRVRTGELFF.

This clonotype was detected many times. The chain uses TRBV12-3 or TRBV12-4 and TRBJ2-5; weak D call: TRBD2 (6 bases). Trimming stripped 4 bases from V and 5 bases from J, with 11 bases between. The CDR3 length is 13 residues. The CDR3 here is CASSSYGGETQYF. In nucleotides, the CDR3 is TGTGCCAGCAGTTCTTATGGGGGGGAGACCCAGTACTTC.

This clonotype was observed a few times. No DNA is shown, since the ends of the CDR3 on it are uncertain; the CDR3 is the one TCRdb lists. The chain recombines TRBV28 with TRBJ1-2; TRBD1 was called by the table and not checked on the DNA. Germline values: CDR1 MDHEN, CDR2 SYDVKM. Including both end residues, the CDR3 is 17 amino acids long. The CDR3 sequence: CASSSSGLGQENYGYTF.

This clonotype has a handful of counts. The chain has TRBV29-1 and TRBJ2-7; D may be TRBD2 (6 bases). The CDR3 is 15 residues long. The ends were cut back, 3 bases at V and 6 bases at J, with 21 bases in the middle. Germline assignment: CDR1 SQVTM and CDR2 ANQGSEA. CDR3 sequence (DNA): TGCAGCGTTGAGCGGAGGGCCGATCAGTCCCGCGAGCAGTACTTC. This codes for CSVERRADQSREQYF.